Listed below are T cell receptor beta chains from one sample, sequenced in a study of technical replicates of blood from several donors. Libraries were prepared by immunoSEQ multiplex PCR; TCRdb keeps only in-frame clonotypes and omits some of them. Found here are about 83,000 clones, over 85% of them singletons; the top ten hold about 0.27%. The sample was T cells isolated from PBMCs. The source is a human donor in good health. Each CDR3 is given with its conserved first and last residue. The D gene is left open where the match is weak. Some rows mark clone size as missing; the rest say once, few, many or name a class of expanded clone.

TRBV28	.	.	TRBJ2-2	TGTGCCAGCAGTTTAAAACTCCAGGCCCTCGTCGTCGGGGAGCTGTTTTTT	CASSLKLQALVVGELFF
TRBV5-1	TRBD2	once	TRBJ2-1	TGCGCCACCCCGTCAGGTTCGATTGGTGGCGGGGGGCCCCCCACCTACAATGAGCAGTTCTTC	CATPSGSIGGGGPPTYNEQFF
TRBV7-7	TRBD1	.	TRBJ2-6	TGTGCCATCCGGACAGGGGGCTCTGGGGCCAACGTCCTGACTTTC	CAIRTGGSGANVLTF
TRBV28	.	.	TRBJ2-7	TGTGCCAGCAGTTCTGCGACAGGCATGTACGAGCAGTACTTC	CASSSATGMYEQYF
TRBV19	TRBD1	.	TRBJ2-7	TGTGCCAGTAGGCCGGGACAGAGGTACGAGCAGTACTTC	CASRPGQRYEQYF
TRBV27	TRBD1	.	TRBJ2-2	TGTGCCAGCACCGGACAGGGGGCGATAACCGGGGAGCTGTTTTTT	CASTGQGAITGELFF
TRBV28	TRBD1	.	TRBJ1-2	TGTGCCAGCAGCCAAGGCGGACAGGCCGCTAACTATGGCTACACCTTC	CASSQGGQAANYGYTF
TRBV11-2	TRBD1	.	TRBJ2-1	TGTGCCAGCAGCTTACCCGGGACAGGGGGTATCTACAATGAGCAGTTCTTC	CASSLPGTGGIYNEQFF
TRBV6-5	TRBD2	.	TRBJ2-7	TGTGCCAGCAGTTACACTAGCGGGTCGCGCGAGCAGTACTTC	CASSYTSGSREQYF
TRBV6-5	.	.	TRBJ2-7	TGTGCCAGCAGCCGACAGCCCTACGAGCAGTACTTC	CASSRQPYEQYF
TRBV5-1	.	.	TRBJ1-1	TGCGCCAGCAGCTTAAAGGGAGGGCGGAACACTGAAGCTTTCTTT	CASSLKGGRNTEAFF
TRBV5-6	.	.	TRBJ1-1	TGTGCCAGCTTACAACAGGGTGCGCACGCTGAAGCTTTCTTT	CASLQQGAHAEAFF